The sequence of this T cell receptor beta chain was determined in a study of shared clonotypes between healthy human individuals (dated by TCRdb to 2018 to 2021). Some background on the complete study: The cohort comprised two women and three men aged 18 to 49 years. Per donor, three plates each were used for CD4 naive and CD4 memory, two for CD8 naive, and one for CD8 memory. To estimate repertoire size and how much clonotype sharing occurs between individuals, the study deeply sequenced the blood TCR repertoires of five healthy adults. To increase sequencing depth and limit assay-specific biases, TCR repertoire library preparation and sequencing were carried out by different laboratories using diverse techniques. Between about 0.9 and 10 billion PBMCs per donor were obtained by leukapheresis.

Donors were healthy HIV-negative adults with no recently reported acute infections or vaccinations. Every donor was a Caucasian adult residing in Nashville, Tennessee, USA. Magnetic negative selection was used to enrich CD4+ T cells, after which naive cells were positively selected on CD45RA and the negative fraction became the memory subset. Blood was obtained by leukapheresis, after which PBMCs were separated by Ficoll-Histopaque density gradient centrifugation and cryopreserved in liquid nitrogen vapor phase. Analytical flow cytometry was used to check the purity and quantity of every magnetically sorted T cell population. Genomic DNA was isolated from every sorted fraction and measured by UV absorbance on a Nanodrop 2000c. As to this clone: Its recognized antigen is unknown. No much larger clonotype is one base removed from it; base qualities were not supplied.

On the study overall, not on this receptor specifically: Sampling was restricted to blood, and TCR repertoires in tissue are likely to differ from TCR repertoires in blood. Pairwise subsampling led to the expectation that sequencing depth would affect the degree of clonotype sharing among donors. When a handful of donors were compared, the shared fraction of clonotypes was roughly 5% for naive CD4, approximately 3.5% for naive CD8, more than 2% for memory CD4, and approximately 0.4% for memory CD8. Naive subsets generally had larger estimated clonotype richness than memory subsets. Because the study included only a small number of donors, the genetic and exposure-history diversity represented was limited. Incomplete sequencing was indicated by rarefaction of sorted-subset datasets, despite the large sequencing depth. Compared with non-shared clonotypes, clonotypes shared by all four sorted-subset donors had higher generation probabilities.

Between the V and J ends, shortened by 3 bases and 4 bases respectively, the junction contains 15 bases. Taken from the germline V gene, the CDR1 and CDR2 loops are MDHEN and SYDVKM. The CDR3 runs 15 amino acids, cysteine and phenylalanine included. Kept here is only the CDR3 DNA, which spans 45 bases and is read in frame from base 1. Using the deep immunoSEQ assay, multiplex PCR amplified TCR CDR3 regions from genomic DNA. Extracted genomic DNA from each cell subset was distributed evenly across all wells of several immunoSEQ 96-well plates, and each plate was treated as a replicate. For sorted subsets, each replicate PCR was loaded with 200 ng genomic DNA, equivalent to 30,000 or so T cell genomes. Purified libraries were measured with a Qubit 3.0 fluorometer, size-checked on a Bioanalyzer 2100, and measured again with the KAPA Library Quantification kit. A separate single-read 150-cycle Illumina NextSeq 550 flow cell was used to sequence each immunoSEQ 96-well plate. Under the source paper's analysis protocol: Because the immunoSEQ output included only junctional sequences and no quality scores, the filtering could not be the same as the filtering used for full-length reads. To assign V/J genes and CDR3, sequences were annotated using PyIR, a Python wrapper for IgBLAST v1.9, with IMGT germline references. Reads were filtered out if the reads had weak V/J assignments (E-value above 1e-6), no CDR3, stop codons, out-of-frame junctions, or ambiguous translated residues. V3J clonotypes were defined by identical inferred V gene, J gene, and CDR3 amino acid sequence. Percentage overlap between repertoires was calculated by dividing the number of shared unique clonotypes by the size of the smaller repertoire. Three approaches were used to assess repertoire richness: RTK rarefaction, the Chao1 estimator, and Recon v2.1 estimates of unobserved clonotypes. OLGA was used to compute generation probabilities for all TCRbeta clonotypes that the gDNA method yielded from a handful of donors. In TCRdb, the immuneACCESS table is reduced to in-frame sequences with V and J assigned. These tables do not hold every clone; where another copy was compared, an unresolved V gene accounts for under half, and the others remain unexplained. That table furnishes V, J and clone size, whereas the DNA furnished D and trimming. The table for this sample lists 1.6 million or so clones; around 98.5% of them were counted only once. The ten most abundant clones make up around 0.38% of the sample.

The sequence was collected from a young man in good health. The specimen sequenced was naive CD4+ T cells sorted from blood. Per the publication, the cell subset or site label means: CD45RA+ positively selected. Recombination linked TRBV28 to TRBJ1-2; matching of 6 bases hints at TRBD1 as the D gene. The CDR3 protein is CASSFFRGGIYGYTF. The sequenced DNA: TGTGCCAGCAGTTTTTTTAGGGGGGGTATCTATGGCTACACCTTC.